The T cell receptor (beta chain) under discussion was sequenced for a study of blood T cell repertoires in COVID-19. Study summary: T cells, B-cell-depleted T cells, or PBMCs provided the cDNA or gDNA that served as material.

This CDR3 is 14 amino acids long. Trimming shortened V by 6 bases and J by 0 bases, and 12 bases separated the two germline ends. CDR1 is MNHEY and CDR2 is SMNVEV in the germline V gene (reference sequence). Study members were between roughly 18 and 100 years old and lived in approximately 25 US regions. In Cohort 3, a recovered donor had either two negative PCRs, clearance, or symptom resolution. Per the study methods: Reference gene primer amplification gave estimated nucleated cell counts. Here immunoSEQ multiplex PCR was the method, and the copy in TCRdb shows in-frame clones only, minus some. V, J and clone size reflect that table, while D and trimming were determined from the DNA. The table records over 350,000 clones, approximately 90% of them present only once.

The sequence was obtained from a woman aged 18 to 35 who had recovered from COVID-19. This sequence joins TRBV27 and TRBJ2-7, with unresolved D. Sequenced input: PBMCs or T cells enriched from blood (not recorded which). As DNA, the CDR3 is TGTGCCAGCAGCCTCAACATGAACTCCTACGAGCAGTACTTC. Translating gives CASSLNMNSYEQYF.